This T cell receptor (beta chain) was profiled in a study of blood T cells in healthy people across ages. Germline CDR1 reads ENHRY; CDR2 reads SYGVKD. CDR3 length: 15 residues. Broader study findings: TCR beta diversity was tightly associated with the proportion of naive T cells.

Next came a second PCR, run for roughly 6 to 11 cycles, which used a sample-barcoded 5' primer along with a J-beta primer mix. Each cDNA was tagged by a template-switch adaptor containing 12 random nucleotides. A single record per CDR3 protein comes from TCRdb applying MiXCR to the 5' RACE reads. The data hold roughly 1.5 million distinct CDR3 sequences, with roughly 43% observed a single time. As to this clonotype: What it binds is not known.

No fewer than 5.5 micrograms of total RNA were isolated from every sample. The TCR comes from a woman between 18 and 30 years old in good health. The gene calls are TRBV10-3 and TRBJ2-5; D could derive from TRBD1 or TRBD2 (5 bases each). The J call is in doubt because the DNA end fits TRBJ2-7 better. What was sequenced was blood. The CDR3, as DNA: TGTGCCATCAGTGAGTCGGGACGGAATACCTACGAGCAGTACTTC. This sequence encodes CAISESGRNTYEQYF.